The sequence of this T cell receptor (beta chain) was determined in a study of blood T cell repertoires in COVID-19. Whole-study context: Researchers got acute and convalescent COVID-19 samples from the United States, Italy and Spain. PBMCs, B-cell-depleted T cells, or T cells provided the cDNA or gDNA that made up the material.

Assay used: immunoSEQ multiplex PCR; TCRdb lists only in-frame clones, some missing. This table has some 70,000 clones, 65% to 85% appearing once. This clone was detected only a few times. Specimen: peripheral blood. This sequence was found in a middle-aged man with COVID-19, enrolled during active disease.

CDR3 protein: CASSLGLAHQETQYF. The CDR3 DNA sequence: TGTGCCAGCAGCTTGGGACTAGCGCACCAAGAGACCCAGTACTTC. The gene calls are TRBV5-6 and TRBJ2-5, with TRBD2 matching over 8 bases. CDR1 and CDR2 (germline): SGHDT, YYEEEE. CDR3 size: 15 residues. V lost 0 bases and J lost 0; bases outside the gene matches: 1.